Listed below are T cell receptor beta chains from one sample, sequenced in a study of T cell responses to AZD1222 COVID-19 vaccine. Produced via immunoSEQ multiplex PCR; TCRdb's table is partial and in-frame only. The table has about 110,000 clones, around 90% seen once. The sample in question was peripheral blood, obtained on day 0 of AZD1222 vaccination. The receptors stem from an adult in good health. Each CDR3 is given with its conserved first and last residue.

TRBV28,CASRETGGAYGYTF
TRBV7-9,CASSPSGGGTEAFF
TRBV7-3,CASSLTQDSTETQYF
TRBV28,CATRGAGLEGWFF
TRBV4-2,CASSQGQGRGYGYTF
TRBV30,CAWDRGGYTGELFF
TRBV30,CAQSKDRLRTDTQYF
TRBV7-6,CASSPLPGQGSNEQFF
TRBV28,CASTSQGSGYTF
TRBV7-3,CASSFGTGGAYEQYF
TRBV3-1/TRBV3-2,CASSRQGTVYEQYF